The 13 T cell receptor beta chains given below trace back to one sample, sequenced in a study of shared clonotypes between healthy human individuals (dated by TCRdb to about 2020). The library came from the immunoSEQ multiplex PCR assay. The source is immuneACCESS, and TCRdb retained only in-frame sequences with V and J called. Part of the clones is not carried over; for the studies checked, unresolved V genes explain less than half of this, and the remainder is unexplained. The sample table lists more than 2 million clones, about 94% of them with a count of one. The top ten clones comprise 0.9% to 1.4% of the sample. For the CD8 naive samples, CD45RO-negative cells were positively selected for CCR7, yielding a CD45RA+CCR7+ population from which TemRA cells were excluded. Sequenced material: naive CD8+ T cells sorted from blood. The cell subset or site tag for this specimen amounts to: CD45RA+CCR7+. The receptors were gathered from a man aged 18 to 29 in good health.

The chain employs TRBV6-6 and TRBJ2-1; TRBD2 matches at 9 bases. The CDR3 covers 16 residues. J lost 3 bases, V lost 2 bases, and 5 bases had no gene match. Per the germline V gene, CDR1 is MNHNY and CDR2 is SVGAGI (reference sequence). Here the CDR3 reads CASSYVVAGVYNEQFF. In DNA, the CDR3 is TGTGCCAGCAGTTACGTTGTAGCGGGGGTCTACAATGAGCAGTTCTTC.

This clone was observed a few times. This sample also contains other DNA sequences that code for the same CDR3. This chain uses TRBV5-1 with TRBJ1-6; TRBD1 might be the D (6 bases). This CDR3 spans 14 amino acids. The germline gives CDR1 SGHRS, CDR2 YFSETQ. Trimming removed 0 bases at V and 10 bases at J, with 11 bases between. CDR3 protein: CASSLAGVGSPLHF. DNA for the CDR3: TGCGCCAGCAGCTTGGCAGGGGTAGGGTCACCCCTCCACTTT.

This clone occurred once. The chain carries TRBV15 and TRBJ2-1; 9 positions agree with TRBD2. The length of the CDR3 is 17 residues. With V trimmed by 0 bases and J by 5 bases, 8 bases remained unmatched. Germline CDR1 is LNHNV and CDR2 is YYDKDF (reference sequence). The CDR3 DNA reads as TGTGCCACCAGCAGAGATTTGCGGGAGGGGTTGGACAATGAGCAGTTCTTC. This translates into CATSRDLREGLDNEQFF.

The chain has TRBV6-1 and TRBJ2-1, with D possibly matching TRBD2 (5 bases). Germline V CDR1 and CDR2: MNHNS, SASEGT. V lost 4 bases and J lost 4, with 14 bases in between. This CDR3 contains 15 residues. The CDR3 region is CASSGKSGAYNEQFF. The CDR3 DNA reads TGTGCCAGCAGTGGAAAGAGCGGAGCTTACAATGAGCAGTTCTTC.

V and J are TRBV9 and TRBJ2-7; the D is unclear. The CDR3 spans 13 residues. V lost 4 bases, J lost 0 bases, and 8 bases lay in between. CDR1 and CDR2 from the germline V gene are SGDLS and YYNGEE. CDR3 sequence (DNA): TGTGCCAGCAGCTTCACACCCTCCTACGAGCAGTACTTC. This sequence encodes CASSFTPSYEQYF. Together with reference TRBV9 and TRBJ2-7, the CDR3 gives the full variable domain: DSGVTQTPKHLITATGQRVTLRCSPRSGDLSVYWYQQSLDQGLQFLIQYYNGEERAKGNILERFSAQQFPDLHSELNLSSLELGDSALYFCASSFTPSYEQYFGPGTRLTVT.

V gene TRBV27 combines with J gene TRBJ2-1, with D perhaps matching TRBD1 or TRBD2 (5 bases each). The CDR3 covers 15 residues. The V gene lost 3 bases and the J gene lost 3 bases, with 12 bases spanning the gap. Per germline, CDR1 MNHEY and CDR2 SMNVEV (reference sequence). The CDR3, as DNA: TGTGCCAGCAGTTTCCAGGGACCCATCTACAATGAGCAGTTCTTC. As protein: CASSFQGPIYNEQFF.

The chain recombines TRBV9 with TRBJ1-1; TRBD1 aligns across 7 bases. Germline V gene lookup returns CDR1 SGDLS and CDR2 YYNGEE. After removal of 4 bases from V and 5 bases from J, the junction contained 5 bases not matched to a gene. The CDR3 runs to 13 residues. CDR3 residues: CASSTGVGTEAFF. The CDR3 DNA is TGTGCCAGCAGCACAGGGGTCGGGACTGAAGCTTTCTTT.

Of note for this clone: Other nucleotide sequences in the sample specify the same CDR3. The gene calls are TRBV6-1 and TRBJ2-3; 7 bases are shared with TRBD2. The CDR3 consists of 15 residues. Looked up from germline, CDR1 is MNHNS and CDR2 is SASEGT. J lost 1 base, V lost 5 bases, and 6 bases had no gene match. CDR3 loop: CASSRLAGGTDTQYF. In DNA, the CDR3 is TGTGCCAGCAGTAGGCTTGCGGGGGGCACAGATACGCAGTATTTT.

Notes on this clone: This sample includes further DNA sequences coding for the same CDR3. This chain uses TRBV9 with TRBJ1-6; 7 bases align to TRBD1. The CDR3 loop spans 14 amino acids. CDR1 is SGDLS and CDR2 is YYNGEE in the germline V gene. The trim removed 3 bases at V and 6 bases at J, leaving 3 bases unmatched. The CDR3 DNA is TGTGCCAGCAGCGAGGGGGCGACTAATTCACCCCTCCACTTT. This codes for CASSEGATNSPLHF.

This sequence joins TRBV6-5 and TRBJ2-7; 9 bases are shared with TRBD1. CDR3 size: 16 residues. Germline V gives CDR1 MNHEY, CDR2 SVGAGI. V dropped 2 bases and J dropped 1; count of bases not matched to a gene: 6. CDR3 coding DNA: TGTGCCAGCAGTTACGCGGCCGGGACAGGGTCCTACGAGCAGTACTTC. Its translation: CASSYAAGTGSYEQYF.

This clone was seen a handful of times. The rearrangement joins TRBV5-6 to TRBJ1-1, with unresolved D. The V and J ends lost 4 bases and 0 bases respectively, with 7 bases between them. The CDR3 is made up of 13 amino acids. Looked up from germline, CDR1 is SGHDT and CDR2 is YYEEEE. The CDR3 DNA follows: TGTGCCAGCAGCGAGGCTCTGAACACTGAAGCTTTCTTT. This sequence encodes CASSEALNTEAFF.

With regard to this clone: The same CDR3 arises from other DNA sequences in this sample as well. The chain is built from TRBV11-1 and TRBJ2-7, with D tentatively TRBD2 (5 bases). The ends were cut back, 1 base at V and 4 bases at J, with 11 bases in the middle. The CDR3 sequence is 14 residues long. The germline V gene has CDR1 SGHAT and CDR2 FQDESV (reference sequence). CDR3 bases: TGTGCCAGCAGCTTAGGCGGACTGTCGTACGAGCAGTACTTC. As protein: CASSLGGLSYEQYF.

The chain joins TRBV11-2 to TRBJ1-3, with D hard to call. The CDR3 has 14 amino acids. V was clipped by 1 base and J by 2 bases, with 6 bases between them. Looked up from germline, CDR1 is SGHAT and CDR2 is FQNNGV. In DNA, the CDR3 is TGTGCCAGCAGCTTAGGGACCCCTGGAAACACCATATATTTT. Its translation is CASSLGTPGNTIYF.